The 2 T cell receptor beta chains given below trace back to one sample, sequenced in a study of blood T cell repertoires in COVID-19. Sequencing was performed with immunoSEQ multiplex PCR; in TCRdb, only in-frame clones are kept and a portion is missing. The profile covers 200,000 to 250,000 clones, with 82% appearing a single time and under 3.5% taken by the ten largest. Sequenced material: PBMCs or T cells enriched from blood (not recorded which). The receptors stem from a woman aged 60 to 75 who had recovered from COVID-19.

The chain combines TRBV5-1 with TRBJ1-3; possibly TRBD1 for D (6 bases). V was shortened by 7 bases and J by 2 bases, with 13 bases between the two germline ends. Per germline, CDR1 SGHRS and CDR2 YFSETQ. This CDR3 spans 14 amino acids. The CDR3 nucleotides read TGCGCCAGCTCCCCCGGGGGGCCTGGAAACACCATATATTTT. It yields the protein CASSPGGPGNTIYF.

The V and J genes are TRBV6-1 and TRBJ1-6; weak D call: TRBD1 (5 bases). The germline V gene encodes CDR1 MNHNS and CDR2 SASEGT. This CDR3 is 14 amino acids long. The V gene lost 6 bases and the J gene lost 8 bases, with 14 bases spanning the gap. CDR3 sequence: CASRLGEGDSPLHF. The CDR3, as DNA: TGTGCCAGCAGGCTCGGAGAAGGGGATTCACCCCTCCACTTT.